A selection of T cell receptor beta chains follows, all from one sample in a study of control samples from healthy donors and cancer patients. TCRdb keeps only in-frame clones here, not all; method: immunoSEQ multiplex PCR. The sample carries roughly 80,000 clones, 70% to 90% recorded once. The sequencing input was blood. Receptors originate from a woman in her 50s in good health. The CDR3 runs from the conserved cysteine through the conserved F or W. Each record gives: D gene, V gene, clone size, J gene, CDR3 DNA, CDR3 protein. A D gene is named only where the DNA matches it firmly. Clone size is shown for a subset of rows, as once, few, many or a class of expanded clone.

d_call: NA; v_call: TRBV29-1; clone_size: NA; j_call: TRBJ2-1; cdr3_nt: TGCAGCGTTGTAGCGGACCGCTACAATGAGCAGTTCTTC; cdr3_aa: CSVVADRYNEQFF
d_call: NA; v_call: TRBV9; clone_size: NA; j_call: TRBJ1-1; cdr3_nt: TGTGCCAGCAGCGTCGTGGGGGGTTATTCGAACACTGAAGCTTTCTTT; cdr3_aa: CASSVVGGYSNTEAFF
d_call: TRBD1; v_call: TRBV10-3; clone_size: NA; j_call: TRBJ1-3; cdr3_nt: TGTGCCATCAGCCGGGACAGCTCTGGAAACACCATATATTTT; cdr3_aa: CAISRDSSGNTIYF
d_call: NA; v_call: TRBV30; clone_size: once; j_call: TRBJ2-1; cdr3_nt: TGTGCCTCCTCTTCGGCCCGTGAGCAGTTCTTC; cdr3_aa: CASSSAREQFF
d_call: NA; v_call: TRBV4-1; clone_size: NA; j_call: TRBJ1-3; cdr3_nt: TGCGCCAGCAGCCAAGATGACTGGGCTAAGGGAAACACCATATATTTT; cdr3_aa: CASSQDDWAKGNTIYF
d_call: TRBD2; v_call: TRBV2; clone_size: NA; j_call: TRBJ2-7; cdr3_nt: TGTGCCAGCAAGGTCCCTAGCGGGGGGGAGCAGTACTTC; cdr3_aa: CASKVPSGGEQYF
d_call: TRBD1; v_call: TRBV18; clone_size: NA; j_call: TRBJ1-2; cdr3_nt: TGTGCCAGCTCACCCGGGGACAGCCTTAACTATGGCTACACCTTC; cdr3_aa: CASSPGDSLNYGYTF
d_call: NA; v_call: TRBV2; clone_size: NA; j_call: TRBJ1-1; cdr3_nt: TGTGCCAGCACTCCGGGACGGCAGAACACTGAAGCTTTCTTT; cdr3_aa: CASTPGRQNTEAFF
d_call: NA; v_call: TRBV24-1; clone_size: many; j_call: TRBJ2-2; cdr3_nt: TGTGCCACCAGTGATCAGTTGAACACCGGGGAGCTGTTTTTT; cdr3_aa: CATSDQLNTGELFF
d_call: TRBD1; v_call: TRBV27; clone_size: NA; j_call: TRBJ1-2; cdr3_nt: TGTGCCAGCAGGGACAGGGGCCTTGGGTATGGCTACACCTTC; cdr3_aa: CASRDRGLGYGYTF
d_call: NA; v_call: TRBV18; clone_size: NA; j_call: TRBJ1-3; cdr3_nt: TGTGCCAGCTCACAGAAGGAGTCTGGAAACACCATATATTTT; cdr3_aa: CASSQKESGNTIYF
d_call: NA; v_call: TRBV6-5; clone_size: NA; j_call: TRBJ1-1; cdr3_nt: TGTGCCAGCAGTATAACCAGGGCCGCCACTGAAGCTTTCTTT; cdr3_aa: CASSITRAATEAFF
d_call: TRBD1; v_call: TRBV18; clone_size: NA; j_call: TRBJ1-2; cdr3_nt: TGTGCCAGCTCACCTATAGGACAGGGGGATGGCTACACCTTC; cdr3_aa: CASSPIGQGDGYTF
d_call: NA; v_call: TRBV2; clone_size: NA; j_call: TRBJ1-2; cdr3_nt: TGTGCCAGCAGTGAACAGGAGGGTGGCTACACCTTC; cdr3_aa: CASSEQEGGYTF
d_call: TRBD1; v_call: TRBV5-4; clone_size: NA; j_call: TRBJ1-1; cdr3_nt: TGTGCCAGCAGCTATAACAGGGGTGGCTTAAACACTGAAGCTTTCTTT; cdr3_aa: CASSYNRGGLNTEAFF
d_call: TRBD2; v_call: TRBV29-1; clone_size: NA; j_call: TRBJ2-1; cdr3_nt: TGCAGCGTTGAAATGGGGTCTAGCGGGGCGGAGAGGTTCTTC; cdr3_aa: CSVEMGSSGAERFF
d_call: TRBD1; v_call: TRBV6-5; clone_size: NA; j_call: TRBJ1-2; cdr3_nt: TGTGCCAGCACCGCCGAATGGACAGGGGAGGGCTACACCTTC; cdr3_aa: CASTAEWTGEGYTF
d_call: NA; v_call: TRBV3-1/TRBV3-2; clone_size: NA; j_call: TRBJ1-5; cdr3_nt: TGTGCCAGCAGCCAACAGCCAGGGAATCAGCCCCAGCATTTT; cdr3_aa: CASSQQPGNQPQHF
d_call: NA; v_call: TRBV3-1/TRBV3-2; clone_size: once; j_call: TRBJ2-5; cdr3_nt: TGTGCCAGCAGCCAAAAGGGGGGGCGTCCAGAGACCCAGTACTTC; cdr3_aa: CASSQKGGRPETQYF
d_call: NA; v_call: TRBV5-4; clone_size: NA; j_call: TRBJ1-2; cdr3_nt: TGTGCCAGCAGCCTACCTGGTGCCTCGGGGCTGTCTGGCTACACCTTC; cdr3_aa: CASSLPGASGLSGYTF
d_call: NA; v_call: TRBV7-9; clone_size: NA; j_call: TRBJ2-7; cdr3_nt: TGTGCCAGCAGCTTAGCTTCCTCCTACGAGCAGTACTTC; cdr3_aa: CASSLASSYEQYF
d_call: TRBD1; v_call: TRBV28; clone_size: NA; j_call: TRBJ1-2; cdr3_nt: TGTGCCAGCAGTTTCCGGGACAGGGAGAGCTCTGGCTACACCTTC; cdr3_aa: CASSFRDRESSGYTF
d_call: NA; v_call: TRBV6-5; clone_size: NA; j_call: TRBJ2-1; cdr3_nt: TGTGCCAGCTGGCTCAATGAGCAGTTCTTC; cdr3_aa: CASWLNEQFF
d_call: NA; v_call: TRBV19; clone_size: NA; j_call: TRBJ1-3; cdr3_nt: TGTGCCAGTAGTATAAGATTAACCGCGGATCACCGCAGGGGAAACACCATATATTTT; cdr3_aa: CASSIRLTADHRRGNTIYF
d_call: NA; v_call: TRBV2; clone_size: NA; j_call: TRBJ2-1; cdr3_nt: TGTGCCAGCAGTGAACGGGTGGGTCTTGAGCAGTTCTTC; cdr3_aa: CASSERVGLEQFF
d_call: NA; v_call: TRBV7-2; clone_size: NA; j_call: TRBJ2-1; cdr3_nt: TGTGCCAGCAGCCTCAGGAGAGAGAATGAGCAGTTCTTC; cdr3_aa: CASSLRRENEQFF
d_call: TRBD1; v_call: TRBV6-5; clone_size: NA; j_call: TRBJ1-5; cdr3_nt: TGTGCCAGCAGTCAACAGGGGGGTGGTCAGCCCCAGCATTTT; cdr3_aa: CASSQQGGGQPQHF
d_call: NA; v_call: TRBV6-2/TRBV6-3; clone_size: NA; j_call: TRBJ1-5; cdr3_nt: TGTGCCAGCAGTTACTCGACAGGCGGGGGAAGAGAGCCCCAGCATTTT; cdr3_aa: CASSYSTGGGREPQHF
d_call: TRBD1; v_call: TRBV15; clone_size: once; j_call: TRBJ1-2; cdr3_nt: TGTGCCACCAGCAGGGGACAGGGGTATGGCTACACCTTC; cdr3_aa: CATSRGQGYGYTF
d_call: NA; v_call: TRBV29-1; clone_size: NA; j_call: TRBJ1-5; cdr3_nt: TGCAGCGTTGAAGATGGGGCCCAGAGCAATCAGCCCCAGCATTTT; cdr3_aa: CSVEDGAQSNQPQHF
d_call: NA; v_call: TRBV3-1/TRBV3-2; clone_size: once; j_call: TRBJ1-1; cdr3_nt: TGTGCCAGCAGCCAATCAGACAGACTCACTGAAGCTTTCTTT; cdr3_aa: CASSQSDRLTEAFF